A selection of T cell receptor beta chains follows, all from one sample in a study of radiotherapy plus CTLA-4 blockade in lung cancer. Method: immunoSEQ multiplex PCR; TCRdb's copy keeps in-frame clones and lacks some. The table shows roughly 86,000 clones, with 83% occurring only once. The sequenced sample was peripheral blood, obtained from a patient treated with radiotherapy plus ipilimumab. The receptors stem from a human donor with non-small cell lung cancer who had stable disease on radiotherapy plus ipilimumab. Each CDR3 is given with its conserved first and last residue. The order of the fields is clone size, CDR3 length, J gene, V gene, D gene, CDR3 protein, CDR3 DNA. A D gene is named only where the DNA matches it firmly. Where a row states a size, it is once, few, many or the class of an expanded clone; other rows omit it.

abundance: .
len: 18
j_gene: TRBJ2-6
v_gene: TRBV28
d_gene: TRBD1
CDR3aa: CASSISTGGSSGANVLTF
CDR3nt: TGTGCCAGCAGTATCTCGACAGGGGGCTCCTCTGGGGCCAACGTCCTGACTTTC

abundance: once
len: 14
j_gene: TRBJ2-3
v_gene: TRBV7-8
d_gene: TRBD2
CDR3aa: CASSPAGFPDTQYF
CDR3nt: TGTGCCAGCAGCCCAGCGGGATTTCCAGATACGCAGTATTTT

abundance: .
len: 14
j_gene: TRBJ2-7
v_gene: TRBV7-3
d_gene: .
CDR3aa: CASAPGTESYEQYF
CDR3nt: TGTGCCAGCGCGCCGGGGACCGAGTCCTACGAGCAGTACTTC

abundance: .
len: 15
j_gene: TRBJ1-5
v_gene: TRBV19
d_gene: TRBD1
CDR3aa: CASSIRDRGNQPQHF
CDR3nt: TGTGCCAGTAGTATAAGGGACAGGGGAAATCAGCCCCAGCATTTT

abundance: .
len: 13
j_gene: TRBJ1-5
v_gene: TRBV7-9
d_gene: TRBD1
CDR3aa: CASSQTGNQPQHF
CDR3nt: TGTGCCAGCAGTCAGACAGGGAATCAGCCCCAGCATTTT

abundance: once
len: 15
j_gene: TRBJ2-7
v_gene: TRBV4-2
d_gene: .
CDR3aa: CASSQPLTAVYEQYF
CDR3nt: TGTGCCAGCAGCCAACCCTTGACAGCTGTCTACGAGCAGTACTTC

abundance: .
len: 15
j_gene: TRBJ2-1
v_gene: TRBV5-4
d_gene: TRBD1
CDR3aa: CASSLVQGEANEQFF
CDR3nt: TGTGCCAGCAGCTTAGTACAGGGGGAGGCCAATGAGCAGTTCTTC

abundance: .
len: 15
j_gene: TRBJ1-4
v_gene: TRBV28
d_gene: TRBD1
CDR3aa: CASSLGTGLWEKLFF
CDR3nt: TGTGCCAGCAGTTTAGGGACAGGGCTTTGGGAAAAACTGTTTTTT

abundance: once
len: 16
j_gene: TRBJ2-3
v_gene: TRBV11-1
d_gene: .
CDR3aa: CASSFISGSSTDTQYF
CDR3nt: TGTGCCAGCAGCTTTATCTCAGGTTCTAGCACAGATACGCAGTATTTT

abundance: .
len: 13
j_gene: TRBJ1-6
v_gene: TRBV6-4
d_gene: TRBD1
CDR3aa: CASRGQGGSPLHF
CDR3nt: TGTGCCAGCAGAGGACAGGGAGGATCACCCCTCCACTTT

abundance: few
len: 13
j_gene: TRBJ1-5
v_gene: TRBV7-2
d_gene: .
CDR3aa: CASSWDTGQPQHF
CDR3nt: TGTGCCAGCAGCTGGGATACCGGGCAGCCCCAGCATTTT

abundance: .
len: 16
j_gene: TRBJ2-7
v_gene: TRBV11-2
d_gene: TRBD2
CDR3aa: CASSQGLAGSPYEQYF
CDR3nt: TGTGCCAGCAGCCAGGGACTAGCGGGATCCCCCTACGAGCAGTACTTC

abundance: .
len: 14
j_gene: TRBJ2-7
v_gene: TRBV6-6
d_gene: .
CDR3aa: CASALGANPYEQYF
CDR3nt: TGTGCCAGCGCTTTAGGGGCAAATCCCTACGAGCAGTACTTC

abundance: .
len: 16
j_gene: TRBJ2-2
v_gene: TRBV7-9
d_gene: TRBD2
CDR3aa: CASSSGLAGGTGELFF
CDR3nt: TGTGCCAGCAGCTCCGGACTAGCGGGAGGCACCGGGGAGCTGTTTTTT

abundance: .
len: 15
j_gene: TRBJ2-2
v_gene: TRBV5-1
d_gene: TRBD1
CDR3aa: CASSGSTGGSGELFF
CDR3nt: TGCGCCAGCAGCGGAAGCACAGGGGGGAGCGGGGAGCTGTTTTTT

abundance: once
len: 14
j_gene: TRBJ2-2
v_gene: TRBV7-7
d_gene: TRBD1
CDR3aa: CASSETGGVGELFF
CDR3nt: TGTGCCAGCAGCGAGACAGGGGGGGTCGGGGAGCTGTTTTTT

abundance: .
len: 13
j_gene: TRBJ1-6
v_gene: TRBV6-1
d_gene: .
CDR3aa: CASSDRVNSPLHF
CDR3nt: TGTGCCAGCAGTGACAGGGTTAATTCACCCCTCCACTTT

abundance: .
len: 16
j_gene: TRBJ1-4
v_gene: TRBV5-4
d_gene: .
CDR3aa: CASSLRGGGRGEKLFF
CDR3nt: TGTGCCAGCAGCTTGCGCGGGGGAGGGAGGGGTGAAAAACTGTTTTTT

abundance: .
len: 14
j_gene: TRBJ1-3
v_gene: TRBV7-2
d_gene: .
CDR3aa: CATGEDPSGNTIYF
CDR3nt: TGTGCCACTGGGGAAGACCCCTCTGGAAACACCATATATTTT

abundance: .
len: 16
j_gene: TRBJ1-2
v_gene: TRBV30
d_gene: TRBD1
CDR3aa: CAWSEIGTAATAGYTF
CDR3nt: TGTGCCTGGAGTGAGATTGGGACAGCGGCAACTGCGGGCTACACCTTC

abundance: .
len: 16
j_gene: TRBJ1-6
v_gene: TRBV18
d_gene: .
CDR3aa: CASSSLEGSKDSPLHF
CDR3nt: TGTGCCAGCTCGTCTCTCGAGGGTTCTAAAGATTCACCCCTCCACTTT

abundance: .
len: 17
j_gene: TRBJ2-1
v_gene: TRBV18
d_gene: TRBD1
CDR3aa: CASSRLQTDRRYNEQFF
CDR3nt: TGTGCCAGCTCACGGCTCCAGACGGACAGGCGTTACAATGAGCAGTTCTTC

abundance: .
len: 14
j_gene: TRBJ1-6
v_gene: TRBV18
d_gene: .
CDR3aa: CASSPLAEGSPLHF
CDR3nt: TGTGCCAGCTCACCTTTGGCTGAAGGGTCACCCCTCCACTTT

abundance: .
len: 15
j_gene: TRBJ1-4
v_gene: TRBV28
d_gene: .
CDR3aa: CASSLWEGKGEKLFF
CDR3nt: TGTGCCAGCAGTTTATGGGAGGGGAAGGGTGAAAAACTGTTTTTT

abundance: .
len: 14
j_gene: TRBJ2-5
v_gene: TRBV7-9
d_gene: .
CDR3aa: CASSLGAAKETQYF
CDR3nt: TGTGCCAGCAGCTTAGGGGCAGCGAAGGAGACCCAGTACTTC

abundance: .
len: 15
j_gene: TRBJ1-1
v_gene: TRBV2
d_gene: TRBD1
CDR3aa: CASRGGQPPNTEAFF
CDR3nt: TGTGCCAGCAGGGGGGGACAGCCCCCGAACACTGAAGCTTTCTTT

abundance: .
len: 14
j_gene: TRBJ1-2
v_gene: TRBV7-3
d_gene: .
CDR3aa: CASSLGGSNYGYTF
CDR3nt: TGTGCCAGCAGCTTAGGCGGGAGTAACTATGGCTACACCTTC

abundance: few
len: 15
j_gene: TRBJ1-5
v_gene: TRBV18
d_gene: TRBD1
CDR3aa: CASSPGTGGFQPQHF
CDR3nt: TGTGCCAGCTCACCCGGGACAGGTGGATTTCAGCCCCAGCATTTT

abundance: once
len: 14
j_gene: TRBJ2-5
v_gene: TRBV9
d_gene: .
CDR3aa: CASSVGGQTETQYF
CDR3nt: TGTGCCAGCAGCGTAGGGGGCCAGACCGAGACCCAGTACTTC

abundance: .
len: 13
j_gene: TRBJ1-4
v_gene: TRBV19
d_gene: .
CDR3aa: CASSPRESVKLFF
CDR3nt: TGTGCCAGTAGTCCCCGGGAATCGGTAAAACTGTTTTTT

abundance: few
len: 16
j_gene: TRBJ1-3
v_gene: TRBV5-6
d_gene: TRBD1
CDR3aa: CASSLGTGSSGNTIYF
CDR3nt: TGTGCCAGCAGCTTGGGGACAGGGAGCTCTGGAAACACCATATATTTT

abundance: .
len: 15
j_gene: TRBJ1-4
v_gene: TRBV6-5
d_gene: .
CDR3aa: CASRPGRSTNEKLFF
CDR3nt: TGTGCCAGCAGACCCGGACGGTCAACTAATGAAAAACTGTTTTTT

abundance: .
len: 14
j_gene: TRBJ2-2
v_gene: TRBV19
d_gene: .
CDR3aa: CASSIVMGSGELFF
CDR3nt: TGTGCCAGTAGTATAGTGATGGGGTCCGGGGAGCTGTTTTTT

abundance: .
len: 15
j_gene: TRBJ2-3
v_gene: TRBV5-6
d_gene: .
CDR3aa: CASSFQGLRTDTQYF
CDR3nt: TGTGCCAGCAGCTTTCAGGGGCTCCGCACAGATACGCAGTATTTT

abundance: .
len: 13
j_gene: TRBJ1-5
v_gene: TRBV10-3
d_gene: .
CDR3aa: CAITSGYNQPQHF
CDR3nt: TGTGCCATCACCTCAGGTTACAATCAGCCCCAGCATTTT

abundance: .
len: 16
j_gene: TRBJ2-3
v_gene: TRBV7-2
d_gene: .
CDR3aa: CASSLGLDRSADTQYF
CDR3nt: TGTGCCAGCAGCTTAGGACTAGATCGTAGCGCAGATACGCAGTATTTT

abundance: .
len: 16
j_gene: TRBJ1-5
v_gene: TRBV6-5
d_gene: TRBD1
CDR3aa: CASSSDRENSNQPQHF
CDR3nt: TGTGCCAGCAGTTCTGACAGGGAGAATAGCAATCAGCCCCAGCATTTT

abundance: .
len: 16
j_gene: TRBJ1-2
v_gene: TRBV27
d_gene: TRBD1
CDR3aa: CASSLQPGQGIRGYTF
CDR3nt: TGTGCCAGCAGTTTGCAACCGGGACAGGGGATACGGGGCTACACCTTC

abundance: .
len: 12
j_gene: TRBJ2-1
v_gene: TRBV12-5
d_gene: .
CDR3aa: CASGLAQNEQFF
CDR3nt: TGTGCTAGTGGTTTGGCCCAGAATGAGCAGTTCTTC